One sample yielded the 18 T cell receptor beta chains listed below, sequenced in a study of blood T cell repertoires in COVID-19. Profiled with immunoSEQ multiplex PCR; TCRdb holds only in-frame clones, not every one. The sample yields more than 300,000 clones, roughly 91% seen once. The sample comprised PBMCs or T cells enriched from blood (not recorded which). The source of these receptors is a woman younger than 30 who had recovered from COVID-19.

Comments on this clone: This specimen includes other DNA sequences encoding the same CDR3. The rearrangement links TRBV2 to TRBJ2-7; 7 bases match TRBD1. Germline V gene sequence: CDR1 SNHLY, CDR2 FYNNEI. This CDR3 is built from 13 residues. V was clipped by 6 bases and J by 0 bases; unmatched bases: 2. The CDR3 loop reads CASRGDSSYEQYF. Written as DNA, the CDR3 is TGTGCCAGCAGAGGGGACAGCTCCTACGAGCAGTACTTC.

This chain joins TRBV7-9 and TRBJ2-1; 9 bases line up with TRBD1. V was clipped by 6 bases and J by 4 bases; unmatched bases: 1. CDR3 size: 13 residues. From germline, CDR1 is SEHNR and CDR2 FQNEAQ (reference sequence). The CDR3 bases are TGTGCCAGCAGTGGACAGGGGTACAATGAGCAGTTCTTC. Translation: CASSGQGYNEQFF. Complete variable domain (other parts from reference TRBV7-9 and TRBJ2-1): DTGVSQNPRHKITKRGQNVTFRCDPISEHNRLYWYRQTLGQGPEFLTYFQNEAQLEKSRLLSDRFSAERPKGSFSTLEIQRTEQGDSAMYLCASSGQGYNEQFFGPGTRLTVL.

The chain is built from TRBV12-3 or TRBV12-4 and TRBJ1-1; maybe TRBD1 (5 bases). This CDR3 is built from 12 residues. Trimming took off 3 bases at V and 4 bases at J, with 6 bases between the two ends. Here the CDR3 reads CASSFRGTEAFF. For the CDR3, the DNA is TGTGCCAGCAGTTTTAGGGGCACTGAAGCTTTCTTT.

This chain links TRBV14 with TRBJ2-6; D not certain. Looked up from germline, CDR1 is SGHDN and CDR2 is FVKESK. CDR3 length: 15 residues. V lost 0 bases and J lost 0, with 3 bases in between. The DNA of the CDR3 is TGTGCCAGCAGCCAAGACGGCTCTGGGGCCAACGTCCTGACTTTC. Translation: CASSQDGSGANVLTF.

The chain is built from TRBV19 and TRBJ1-5; possible D gene TRBD1, 5 bases. The CDR3 covers 15 residues. CDR1 is LNHDA, CDR2 SQIVND, per germline (reference sequence). Trimming left V 6 bases short and J 2 bases short, with 14 bases between. The DNA of the CDR3 is TGTGCCAGTAGGTTAGACAGCGAGGGCAATCAGCCCCAGCATTTT. It is translated as CASRLDSEGNQPQHF.

V and J are TRBV5-1 and TRBJ1-3, with 7 bases lining up with TRBD1. The CDR3 totals 16 residues. V shed 2 bases and J 0 bases; nucleotides not matched to a gene: 5. The germline gives CDR1 SGHRS, CDR2 YFSETQ. As DNA, the CDR3 is TGCGCCAGCAGCTTTGGCAGGGGGGACTCTGGAAACACCATATATTTT. Translated: CASSFGRGDSGNTIYF.

This clone showed up just once. The chain is built from TRBV7-6 and TRBJ1-3; TRBD1 is a possible D gene (5 bases). The CDR3 consists of 14 residues. V was clipped by 5 bases and J by 3 bases, with 11 bases between them. Germline V gene data show CDR1 as SGHVS and CDR2 as FNYEAQ. Here the CDR3 DNA reads TGTGCCAGCAGCAACGGGGGAGTTGGAAACACCATATATTTT. Translation: CASSNGGVGNTIYF.

The chain joins TRBV4-1 to TRBJ2-7; D may be TRBD1 (5 bases). Trimming removed 0 bases at V and 2 bases at J, with 11 bases between. CDR1 and CDR2 (germline): MGHRA, YSYEKL. The CDR3 totals 15 residues. The DNA for the CDR3 is TGCGCCAGCAGCCAAGAGATAAGGGGTACCTACGAGCAGTACTTC. Amino acid sequence: CASSQEIRGTYEQYF.

The CDR3 nucleotides are TGTGCCAGCAGCCTCCGGGAGGGAAGTGTGGGTGAGCAGTTCTTC. Protein: CASSLREGSVGEQFF. The chain joins TRBV11-1 to TRBJ2-1; 8 bases line up with TRBD2. J lost 9 bases, V lost 5 bases, and 12 bases had no gene match. In germline, CDR1 is SGHAT, CDR2 FQDESV (reference sequence). The CDR3 has 15 amino acids.

The count of this clone is one. The CDR3 region is CASSPDSGETQYF. In DNA, the CDR3 is TGTGCCAGTAGCCCCGACTCGGGAGAGACCCAGTACTTC. This chain joins TRBV19 and TRBJ2-5, with D unresolved. The V end was cut by 6 bases, the J end by 4 bases, with 12 bases between. This CDR3 has 13 amino acids. Germline values: CDR1 LNHDA, CDR2 SQIVND (reference sequence).

This clone appeared once. The chain links TRBV19 to TRBJ2-1, with TRBD2 identical over 11 bases. Germline V gene data show CDR1 as LNHDA and CDR2 as SQIVND (reference sequence). This CDR3 has 17 amino acids. The trim removed 1 base at V and 0 bases at J, leaving 2 bases unmatched. The CDR3 DNA is TGTGCCAGTAGTATAGCCCTAGCGGGGGGCTCCTACAATGAGCAGTTCTTC. This encodes CASSIALAGGSYNEQFF. Full variable domain (rest looked up from reference TRBV19 and TRBJ2-1): DGGITQSPKYLFRKEGQNVTLSCEQNLNHDAMYWYRQDPGQGLRLIYYSQIVNDFQKGDIAEGYSVSREKKESFPLTVTSAQKNPTAFYLCASSIALAGGSYNEQFFGPGTRLTVL.

J is TRBJ1-6 and V is TRBV6-6; 7 nucleotides line up with TRBD1. CDR3 size: 14 residues. Germline CDR1 reads MNHNY; CDR2 reads SVGAGI (reference sequence). V lost 2 bases, J lost 9 bases, and 4 bases stayed unmatched. The CDR3 DNA sequence: TGTGCCAGCAGTTACCAGGGGGACGGTTCACCCCTCCACTTT. Its translation is CASSYQGDGSPLHF.

CDR3 sequence reads: CAWKDYRNTEAFF. Written as DNA, the CDR3 is TGTGCCTGGAAAGACTATAGGAACACTGAAGCTTTCTTT. The genes are TRBV30 and TRBJ1-1; unclear D gene. V lost 4 bases and J lost 1, with 10 bases in between. The CDR3 loop spans 13 amino acids. The germline V gene has CDR1 GTSNPN and CDR2 SVGIG (reference sequence).

The chain has TRBV3-1 (or the pseudogene TRBV3-2) and TRBJ1-1; D gene uncertain. Germline values: CDR1 LGHDT, CDR2 YNNKEL (reference sequence). Between the trimmed V and J ends, which lost 0 bases and 6 bases, there was a span of 5 bases. This CDR3 has 12 amino acids. The CDR3 is CASSQDLSEAFF. In DNA form, the CDR3 reads TGTGCCAGCAGCCAAGATCTCTCTGAAGCTTTCTTT.

The chain is built from TRBV12-5 and TRBJ2-7; D might be TRBD1 (5 bases). V was shortened by 6 bases and J by 2 bases, with 11 bases between the two germline ends. The CDR3 totals 13 residues. Germline V gene lookup returns CDR1 LGHNT and CDR2 FRNRAP. This CDR3 is CASGQGGPYEQYF. The CDR3 region has the DNA TGTGCTAGTGGGCAGGGTGGTCCCTACGAGCAGTACTTC.

The CDR3 DNA reads as TGTGCCAGCAGCTTAGGTTTCCGGGACTTAAACACTGAAGCTTTCTTT. Translation gives CASSLGFRDLNTEAFF. The rearrangement uses TRBV7-9 and TRBJ1-1; the D gene is possibly TRBD1 (5 bases). The V gene's germline CDR1 is SEHNR and CDR2 FQNEAQ (reference sequence). This CDR3 comprises 16 residues. V was pared by 1 base and J by 2 bases, with 14 bases between.

This chain connects TRBV3-1 (or the pseudogene TRBV3-2) to TRBJ1-1; 9 nucleotides line up with TRBD1. The CDR3 has 16 residues. The ends lost 0 bases at V and 1 base at J; junction bases unmatched: 3. Germline CDR1 and CDR2: LGHDT and YNNKEL (reference sequence). This CDR3 is CASSQDYRGPNTEAFF. CDR3 bases: TGTGCCAGCAGCCAAGATTACAGGGGGCCGAACACTGAAGCTTTCTTT.

The V and J genes are TRBV19 and TRBJ1-3, with 7 bases that match TRBD1. The V gene's germline CDR1 is LNHDA and CDR2 SQIVND (reference sequence). The CDR3 has 14 residues. Trimming at V came to 6 bases and at J to 2 bases, leaving 4 bases not matched to a gene. The CDR3 nucleotides read TGTGCCAGTAGATTGACAGGGACTGGAAACACCATATATTTT. Its translation: CASRLTGTGNTIYF. The whole variable domain, remainder taken from reference TRBV19 and TRBJ1-3, is DGGITQSPKYLFRKEGQNVTLSCEQNLNHDAMYWYRQDPGQGLRLIYYSQIVNDFQKGDIAEGYSVSREKKESFPLTVTSAQKNPTAFYLCASRLTGTGNTIYFGEGSWLTVV.